One sample yielded the 24 T cell receptor beta chains listed below, sequenced in a study of T cell repertoires in aging, cancer and after chemotherapy. A mixed TRB-A/B primer pool amplified rearranged TRB by multiplex touch-down PCR. TCRdb itself ran the multiplex PCR reads through MiXCR, one entry per CDR3 protein. The sample lists approximately 9,500 distinct CDR3 sequences, less than 30% occurring once. Peripheral blood genomic DNA, not sorted cells or RNA, was the template. Sequenced sample: blood. The receptors here all came from a human donor in good health.

Of note for this clonotype: Just one base apart from a much larger clone, this may be a read error. This chain links TRBV6-5 with TRBJ2-6; D is possibly TRBD1 (5 bases). CDR3 length: 15 residues. Germline CDR1 MNHEY, CDR2 SVGAGI. CDR3 nucleotides: TGTGCCAGCATTCGAACGGGCTCTGGGGCCAAAGTCCTGACTTTC. Translation gives CASIRTGSGAKVLTF.

The chain links TRBV5-1 to TRBJ2-3; D is unclear. The CDR3 covers 13 residues. Germline V gene lookup returns CDR1 SGHRS and CDR2 YFSETQ. The V end was cut by 0 bases, the J end by 6 bases, with 8 bases between. The CDR3 coding sequence is TGCGCCAGCAGCTTGGGCTCTTGGGATACGCAGTATTTT. Protein: CASSLGSWDTQYF.

V gene TRBV11-2 combines with J gene TRBJ2-1; D unresolved. The CDR3 runs to 16 residues. The ends were cut back, 5 bases at V and 4 bases at J, with 18 bases in the middle. The V gene's germline CDR1 is SGHAT and CDR2 FQNNGV. This chain's CDR3 is CASSVSKGPGYNEQFF. CDR3 DNA: TGTGCCAGCAGCGTGAGCAAGGGCCCTGGATACAATGAGCAGTTCTTC.

The rearrangement links TRBV20-1 to TRBJ2-3; D is possibly TRBD2 (6 bases). The germline V gene encodes CDR1 DFQATT and CDR2 SNEGSKA (reference sequence). The CDR3 runs 14 residues. Trimming shortened V by 3 bases and J by 5 bases, and 15 bases separated the two germline ends. CDR3 in amino acids: CSASGAFGGDTQYF. The CDR3 region has the DNA TGCAGTGCTAGCGGGGCCTTCGGGGGAGATACGCAGTATTTT.

This chain joins TRBV6-5 and TRBJ2-1, with 7 bases identical to TRBD2. This CDR3 comprises 13 residues. In germline, CDR1 is MNHEY, CDR2 SVGAGI. V lost 0 bases to trimming and J lost 14 bases; unmatched junction nucleotides: 7. As DNA, the CDR3 is TGTGCCAGCAGTTACTCTCGGACTAGTTGGGAGTTCTTC. Amino acids: CASSYSRTSWEFF.

By sample fraction, this clonotype is medium-sized (0.01 to 0.1%). This chain uses TRBV7-2 with TRBJ1-2, with 7 positions matching TRBD1. The germline CDR1 and CDR2 sequences are SGHTA and FQGNSA. V was pared by 5 bases and J by 5 bases, with 5 bases of the junction left unmatched. The CDR3 is 13 amino acids. The CDR3 sequence is CASSRTGSYGYTF. In DNA form, the CDR3 reads TGTGCCAGCAGCCGGACAGGCAGTTATGGCTACACCTTC.

This clonotype has only a few counts. The V gene is TRBV28, the J gene TRBJ1-1; D is perhaps TRBD1 (5 bases). CDR1 and CDR2 (germline): MDHEN, SYDVKM. V lost 6 bases to trimming and J lost 10 bases, with 15 bases between them. The CDR3 loop spans 12 amino acids. The CDR3 here is CASSPRTLRAFF. Written as DNA, the CDR3 is TGTGCCAGCAGCCCCCGGACACTTAGAGCTTTCTTT.

V usage is TRBV6-2 or TRBV6-3 and J usage is TRBJ2-7; D perhaps matches TRBD1 (5 bases). There are 15 residues in the CDR3. Trimming removed 6 bases at V and 4 bases at J, with 19 bases between. CDR1 and CDR2 (germline): MNHEY, SVGEGT. The chain's CDR3 is CASRPQETLAYEQYF. CDR3 nucleotide sequence: TGTGCCAGCAGGCCACAGGAGACGCTTGCTTACGAGCAGTACTTC.

Sample share makes this clonotype medium-sized (0.01 to 0.1%). The genes are TRBV19 and TRBJ1-1, with 7 bases matching TRBD1. The CDR3 runs 14 residues. Germline V gene sequence: CDR1 LNHDA, CDR2 SQIVND (reference sequence). Losses at the gene ends were 3 bases for V and 5 bases for J; bases not matched to a gene: 6. The CDR3 loop is CASSMGQSLTEAFF. The CDR3, as DNA: TGTGCCAGTAGTATGGGACAGTCCCTAACTGAAGCTTTCTTT.

This clonotype turned up a few times. The chain employs TRBV20-1 and TRBJ1-1; 9 nucleotides match TRBD1. The CDR3 has 15 amino acids. Per germline, CDR1 DFQATT and CDR2 SNEGSKA (reference sequence). V was pared by 5 bases and J by 0 bases, with 7 bases of the junction left unmatched. The CDR3 DNA follows: TGCAGTGCTCGTCCCGGGACAGGGATGAACACTGAAGCTTTCTTT. Translated: CSARPGTGMNTEAFF.

The rearrangement links TRBV4-1 to TRBJ2-2; D uncertain. The V and J ends lost 3 bases and 6 bases respectively, with 11 bases between them. The germline gives CDR1 MGHRA, CDR2 YSYEKL. The CDR3 extends over 14 amino acids. CDR3 bases: TGCGCCAGCAGCCAGATAGTACGGTCCGGGGAGCTGTTTTTT. Its protein product is CASSQIVRSGELFF.

This chain joins TRBV4-1 and TRBJ2-7; D tentatively reads TRBD1 or TRBD2 (6 bases each). V lost 0 bases to trimming and J lost 6 bases, with 12 bases between them. This CDR3 contains 14 residues. CDR1 is MGHRA and CDR2 is YSYEKL in the germline V gene. CDR3 amino acids: CASSQDFRGGEQYF. The CDR3 coding sequence is TGCGCCAGCAGCCAAGATTTCAGGGGAGGCGAGCAGTACTTC.

This clonotype ranks as medium-sized (0.01 to 0.1%). Germline is not matched at one junction end, which may reflect a read error. The chain has TRBV7-9 and TRBJ2-7; a possible D gene is TRBD1 (5 bases). The CDR3 contains 11 residues. Looked up from germline, CDR1 is SEHNR and CDR2 is FQNEAQ (reference sequence). Here the CDR3 DNA reads TGTGCCAGCAGCTTAGAAGCCCAGACAGTTTTC. Protein sequence: CASSLEAQTVF.

The rearrangement joins TRBV18 to TRBJ1-2; D uncertain. V was shortened by 3 bases and J by 3 bases, with 14 bases between the two germline ends. The CDR3 runs 15 residues. The germline CDR1 and CDR2 sequences are KGHSH and LQKENI. The CDR3 coding sequence is TGTGCCAGCTCACCTTACCCGCACACCTACTATGGCTACACCTTC. Translated: CASSPYPHTYYGYTF.

The rearrangement links TRBV7-9 to TRBJ1-2; 7 bases map to TRBD1. The germline V gene has CDR1 SEHNR and CDR2 FQNEAQ (reference sequence). The CDR3 length is 19 residues. The V segment lost 5 bases and the J segment 0 bases; nucleotides outside the gene matches: 18. The CDR3 protein is CASSPDPDRVPDTNYGYTF. CDR3 DNA: TGTGCCAGCAGCCCCGACCCAGACAGGGTCCCCGATACTAACTATGGCTACACCTTC.

The V and J genes are TRBV5-1 and TRBJ2-1; perhaps TRBD2 as D (6 bases). The CDR3 extends over 15 amino acids. V was pared by 5 bases and J by 6 bases, with 18 bases between. CDR1 and CDR2 (germline): SGHRS, YFSETQ. The CDR3 nucleotides read TGCGCCAGCAGACCCACTAGACTAGACCTCAATGAGCAGTTCTTC. It yields the protein CASRPTRLDLNEQFF. Full variable domain (remainder filled in from reference TRBV5-1 and TRBJ2-1): KAGVTQTPRYLIKTRGQQVTLSCSPISGHRSVSWYQQTPGQGLQFLFEYFSETQRNKGNFPGRFSGRQFSNSRSEMNVSTLELGDSALYLCASRPTRLDLNEQFFGPGTRLTVL.

This clonotype has more than one count but fewer than ten. The rearrangement joins TRBV28 to TRBJ2-4; D remains unclear. The CDR3 is 11 residues long. V lost 8 bases and J 8 bases, leaving 10 bases between the germline ends. Looked up from germline, CDR1 is MDHEN and CDR2 is SYDVKM. This CDR3 is CASVKRDIQYF. CDR3 DNA sequence: TGTGCCAGCGTAAAAAGGGACATTCAGTACTTC.

This clonotype is labeled medium-sized. The rearrangement links TRBV11-2 to TRBJ2-7; tentatively, D is TRBD1 or TRBD2 (6 bases each). This CDR3 has 14 amino acids. The V end was cut by 1 base, the J end by 3 bases, with 10 bases between. Germline CDR1 and CDR2: SGHAT and FQNNGV. This chain's CDR3 is CASSLGAGHYEQYF. CDR3 bases: TGTGCCAGCAGCTTAGGGGCGGGACACTACGAGCAGTACTTC.

This chain joins TRBV15 and TRBJ2-1; maybe TRBD2 (6 bases). The CDR3 sequence is 15 residues long. Deletions cut 0 bases from V and 0 bases from J, with 6 bases between. CDR1 LNHNV and CDR2 YYDKDF come from the germline V gene (reference sequence). This CDR3 reads CATSRERGSYNEQFF. CDR3 sequence (DNA): TGTGCCACCAGCAGAGAGCGGGGCTCCTACAATGAGCAGTTCTTC.

In this sample, this clonotype turned up once. The chain combines TRBV7-9 with TRBJ2-1, with D perhaps TRBD2 (7 bases). Per the germline V gene, CDR1 is SEHNR and CDR2 is FQNEAQ (reference sequence). Deletions cut 5 bases from V and 5 bases from J, with 16 bases between. The CDR3 covers 15 residues. This chain's CDR3 is CASSRGGGSNNEQFF. CDR3 sequence (DNA): TGTGCCAGCAGCCGTGGGGGCGGGAGTAACAATGAGCAGTTCTTC.

As to this clonotype: A much more abundant neighbour one base away suggests this may be a read error. This chain uses TRBV15 with TRBJ2-2; TRBD2 matches at 7 bases. CDR1 is LNHNV and CDR2 is YYDKDF in the germline V gene (reference sequence). The V gene end was trimmed by 3 bases and the J gene end by 7 bases; junction bases not matched to a gene: 11. The CDR3 runs to 16 residues. The CDR3 reads CATSSVTSAYNGELFF. The DNA of the CDR3 is TGTGCCACCAGCAGTGTTACTAGCGCCTACAACGGGGAGCTGTTTTTT.

In its sample, this clonotype was seen a few times. V is TRBV4-1 and J is TRBJ2-7; D possibly corresponds to TRBD2 (6 bases). V lost 4 bases to trimming and J lost 0 bases, with 16 bases between them. CDR3 length: 16 amino acids. Per the germline V gene, CDR1 is MGHRA and CDR2 is YSYEKL. CDR3 nucleotide sequence: TGCGCCAGCAGCCTGCAGCCGGGGAGGAACTCCTACGAGCAGTACTTC. Its translation: CASSLQPGRNSYEQYF.

This clonotype showed up just a few times. This chain uses TRBV7-9 with TRBJ2-5, with D maybe TRBD2 (5 bases). Germline-derived CDR1 and CDR2 are SEHNR and FQNEAQ (reference sequence). V shed 5 bases and J shed 4 bases, with 14 bases lying between them. The CDR3 contains 14 residues. This CDR3 reads CASSPETMSETQYF. The CDR3 DNA follows: TGTGCCAGCAGCCCCGAGACTATGTCAGAGACCCAGTACTTC.

The chain employs TRBV19 and TRBJ1-4; D is perhaps TRBD1 (5 bases). Trimming removed 6 bases from V and 8 bases from J, with 16 bases in between. There are 14 residues in the CDR3. Germline loops: CDR1 LNHDA, CDR2 SQIVND (reference sequence). The CDR3 region is CASSPLGEVEKLFF. The CDR3 DNA reads as TGTGCCAGTAGCCCGCTGGGGGAGGTGGAAAAACTGTTTTTT.